This T cell receptor (beta chain) was found in a study of Graves' ophthalmopathy and Graves' hyperthyroidism. RNA transcripts yielded amplified TCR beta CDR3 regions. HTBI primers served in a first-round RT-PCR, which a second-round multiplex PCR followed. Each CDR3 protein gets one entry after TCRdb re-called the multiplex PCR reads with MiXCR. The sample lists 580,000 or so distinct CDR3 sequences; about two fifths were seen once. There are 16 residues in the CDR3. Per the germline V gene, CDR1 is LNHNV and CDR2 is YYDKDF (reference sequence). The ends lost 3 bases at V and 4 bases at J; junction bases unmatched: 11. Enrolled hyperthyroidism patients had a new diagnosis, a duration under 2 months, and an age of 18 to 65. Uncontrolled infections, pregnancy, lactation or other autoimmune diseases led to patient exclusion. This clonotype appeared many times.

The sequenced sample consisted of peripheral blood or thyroid tissue (not recorded which). This rearrangement joins TRBV15 to TRBJ1-1, with 7 nucleotides matching TRBD1. The sequence derives from an adult man with Graves' hyperthyroidism. DNA of the CDR3: TGTGCCACCAGCAGTTGGCCCTCAGGGGGTGTCACTGAAGCTTTCTTT. Protein product: CATSSWPSGGVTEAFF.